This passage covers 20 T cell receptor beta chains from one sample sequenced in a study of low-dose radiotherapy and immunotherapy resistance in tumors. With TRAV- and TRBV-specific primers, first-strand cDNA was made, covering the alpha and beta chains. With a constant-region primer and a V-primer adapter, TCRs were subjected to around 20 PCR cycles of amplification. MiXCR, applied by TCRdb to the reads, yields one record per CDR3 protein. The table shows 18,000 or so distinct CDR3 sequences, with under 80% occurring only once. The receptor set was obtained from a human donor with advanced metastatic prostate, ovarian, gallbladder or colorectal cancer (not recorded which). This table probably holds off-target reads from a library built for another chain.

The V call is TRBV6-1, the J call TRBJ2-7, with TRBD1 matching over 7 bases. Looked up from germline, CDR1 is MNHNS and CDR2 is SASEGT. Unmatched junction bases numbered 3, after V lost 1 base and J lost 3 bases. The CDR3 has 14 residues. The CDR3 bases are TGTGCCAGCAGTGAAGGACAGGGATTCTACGAGCAGTACTTC. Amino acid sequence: CASSEGQGFYEQYF.

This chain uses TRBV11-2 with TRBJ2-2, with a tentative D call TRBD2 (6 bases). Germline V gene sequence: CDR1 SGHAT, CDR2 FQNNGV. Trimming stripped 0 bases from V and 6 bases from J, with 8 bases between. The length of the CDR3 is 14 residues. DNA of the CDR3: TGTGCCAGCAGCTTAGACGGGACTCCCGGGGAGCTGTTTTTT. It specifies CASSLDGTPGELFF. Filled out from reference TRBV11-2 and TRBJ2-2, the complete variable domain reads EAGVAQSPRYKIIEKRQSVAFWCNPISGHATLYWYQQILGQGPKLLIQFQNNGVVDDSQLPKDRFSAERLKGVDSTLKIQPAKLEDSAVYLCASSLDGTPGELFFGEGSRLTVL.

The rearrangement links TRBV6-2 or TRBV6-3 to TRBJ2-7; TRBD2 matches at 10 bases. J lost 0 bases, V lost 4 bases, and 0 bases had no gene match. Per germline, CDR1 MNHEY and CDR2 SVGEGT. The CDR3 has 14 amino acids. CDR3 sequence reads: CASSLAGGSYEQYF. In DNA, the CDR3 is TGTGCCAGCAGTTTAGCGGGAGGCTCCTACGAGCAGTACTTC.

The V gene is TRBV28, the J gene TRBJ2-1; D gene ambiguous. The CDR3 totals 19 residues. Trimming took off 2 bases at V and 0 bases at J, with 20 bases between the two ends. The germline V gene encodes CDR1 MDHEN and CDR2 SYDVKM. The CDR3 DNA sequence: TGTGCCAGCAGTTTACCTAGAATTTGGGGTTACCGCTCCTACAATGAGCAGTTCTTC. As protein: CASSLPRIWGYRSYNEQFF.

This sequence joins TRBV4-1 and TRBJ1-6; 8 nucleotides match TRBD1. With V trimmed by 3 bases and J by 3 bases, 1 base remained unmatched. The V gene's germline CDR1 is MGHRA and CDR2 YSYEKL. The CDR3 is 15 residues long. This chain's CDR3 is CASSQDRVYNSPLHF. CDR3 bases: TGCGCCAGCAGCCAGGACAGGGTCTATAATTCACCCCTCCACTTT.

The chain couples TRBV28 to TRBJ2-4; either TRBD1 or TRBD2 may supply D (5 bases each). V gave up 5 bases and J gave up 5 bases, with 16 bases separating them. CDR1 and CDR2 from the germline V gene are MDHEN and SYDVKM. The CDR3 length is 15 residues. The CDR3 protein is CASSGGRRRENIQYF. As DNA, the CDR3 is TGTGCCAGCAGTGGGGGACGACGGCGGGAAAACATTCAGTACTTC. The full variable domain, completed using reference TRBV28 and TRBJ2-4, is DVKVTQSSRYLVKRTGEKVFLECVQDMDHENMFWYRQDPGLGLRLIYFSYDVKMKEKGDIPEGYSVSREKKERFSLILESASTNQTSMYLCASSGGRRRENIQYFGAGTRLSVL.

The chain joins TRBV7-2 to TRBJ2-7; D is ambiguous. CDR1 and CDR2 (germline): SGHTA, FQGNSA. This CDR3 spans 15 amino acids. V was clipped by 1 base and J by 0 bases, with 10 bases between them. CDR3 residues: CASSLGLRSSYEQYF. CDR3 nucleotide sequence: TGTGCCAGCAGCTTAGGATTGCGGAGCTCCTACGAGCAGTACTTC.

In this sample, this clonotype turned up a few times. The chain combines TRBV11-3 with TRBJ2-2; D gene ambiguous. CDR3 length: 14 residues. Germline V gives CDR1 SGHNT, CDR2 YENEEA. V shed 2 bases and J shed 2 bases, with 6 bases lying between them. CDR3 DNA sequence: TGTGCCAGCAGCTTAAACAGAAACACCGGGGAGCTGTTTTTT. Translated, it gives CASSLNRNTGELFF.

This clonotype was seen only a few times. CDR3: CASSLVTVNTEAFF. CDR3 nucleotide sequence: TGTGCCAGCAGCTTGGTGACAGTAAACACTGAAGCTTTCTTT. The chain links TRBV7-2 to TRBJ1-1; D might be TRBD1 (5 bases). CDR3 length: 14 amino acids. Trimming removed 3 bases from V and 2 bases from J, with 10 bases in between. Germline V gene lookup returns CDR1 SGHTA and CDR2 FQGNSA.

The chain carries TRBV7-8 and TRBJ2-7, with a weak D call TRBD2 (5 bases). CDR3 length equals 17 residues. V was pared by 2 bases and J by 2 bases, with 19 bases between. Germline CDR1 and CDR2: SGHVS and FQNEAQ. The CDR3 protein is CASSLKVSRGFPYEQYF. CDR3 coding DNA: TGTGCCAGCAGCTTAAAAGTTTCAAGAGGGTTCCCCTACGAGCAGTACTTC.

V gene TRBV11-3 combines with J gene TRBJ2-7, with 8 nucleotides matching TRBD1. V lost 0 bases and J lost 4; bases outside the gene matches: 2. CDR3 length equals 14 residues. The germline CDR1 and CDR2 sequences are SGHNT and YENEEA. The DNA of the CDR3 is TGTGCCAGCAGCTTAGATTACAGGGGGTACGAGCAGTACTTC. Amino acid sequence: CASSLDYRGYEQYF.

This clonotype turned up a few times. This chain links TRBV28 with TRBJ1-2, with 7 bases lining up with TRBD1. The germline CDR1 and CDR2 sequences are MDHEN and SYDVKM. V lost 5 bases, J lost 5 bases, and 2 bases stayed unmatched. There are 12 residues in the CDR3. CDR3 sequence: CASSTGEYGYTF. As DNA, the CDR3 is TGTGCCAGCAGTACAGGGGAATATGGCTACACCTTC.

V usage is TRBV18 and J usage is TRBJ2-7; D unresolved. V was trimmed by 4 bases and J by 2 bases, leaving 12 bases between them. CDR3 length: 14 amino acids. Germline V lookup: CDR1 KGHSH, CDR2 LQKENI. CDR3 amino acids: CASSRLSRAYEQYF. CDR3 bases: TGTGCCAGCTCACGCCTTAGTCGAGCCTACGAGCAGTACTTC.

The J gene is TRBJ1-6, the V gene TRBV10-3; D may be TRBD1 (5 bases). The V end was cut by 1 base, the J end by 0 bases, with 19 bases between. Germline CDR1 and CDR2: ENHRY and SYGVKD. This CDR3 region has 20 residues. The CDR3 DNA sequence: TGTGCCATCAGTGAGTTTGGCGGGGGACGACTAAGCTCCTATAATTCACCCCTCCACTTT. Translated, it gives CAISEFGGGRLSSYNSPLHF.

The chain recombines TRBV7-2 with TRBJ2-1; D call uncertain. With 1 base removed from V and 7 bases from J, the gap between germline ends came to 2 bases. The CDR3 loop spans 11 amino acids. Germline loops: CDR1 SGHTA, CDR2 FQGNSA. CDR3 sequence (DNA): TGTGCCAGCAGCTTAGTTAATGAGCAGTTCTTC. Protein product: CASSLVNEQFF.

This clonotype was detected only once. The CDR3: CATSSRFTDTQYF. The CDR3 bases are TGTGCCACCAGCAGTAGGTTTACAGATACGCAGTATTTT. The chain joins TRBV15 to TRBJ2-3; no clear D gene. The V end lost 3 bases, the J end lost 3 bases, and 7 bases lay between the germline ends. This CDR3 region has 13 residues. CDR1 LNHNV and CDR2 YYDKDF come from the germline V gene (reference sequence). The variable domain in full, with the rest retrieved from reference TRBV15 and TRBJ2-3, is DAMVIQNPRYQVTQFGKPVTLSCSQTLNHNVMYWYQQKSSQAPKLLFHYYDKDFNNEADTPDNFQSRRPNTSFCFLDIRSPGLGDTAMYLCATSSRFTDTQYFGPGTRLTVL.

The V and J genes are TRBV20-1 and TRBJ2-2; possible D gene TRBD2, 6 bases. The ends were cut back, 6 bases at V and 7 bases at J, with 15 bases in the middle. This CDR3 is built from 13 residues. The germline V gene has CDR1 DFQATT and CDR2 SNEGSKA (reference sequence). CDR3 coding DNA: TGCAGTGCGGGGGGACTCGTTGGCGGGGAGCTGTTTTTT. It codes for CSAGGLVGGELFF.

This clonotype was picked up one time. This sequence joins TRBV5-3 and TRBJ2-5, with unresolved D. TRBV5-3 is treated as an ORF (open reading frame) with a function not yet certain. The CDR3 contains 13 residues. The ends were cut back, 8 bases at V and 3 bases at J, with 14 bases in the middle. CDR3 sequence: CASSLTGEETQYF. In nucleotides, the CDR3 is TGTGCCAGCAGTCTTACTGGGGAAGAGACCCAGTACTTC.

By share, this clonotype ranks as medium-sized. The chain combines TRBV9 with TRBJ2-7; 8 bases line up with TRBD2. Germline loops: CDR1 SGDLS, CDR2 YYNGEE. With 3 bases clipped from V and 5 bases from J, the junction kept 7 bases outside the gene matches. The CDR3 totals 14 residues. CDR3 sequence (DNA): TGTGCCAGCAGCGACGGGGGGGGTCGCCACGAGCAGTACTTC. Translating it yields CASSDGGGRHEQYF.

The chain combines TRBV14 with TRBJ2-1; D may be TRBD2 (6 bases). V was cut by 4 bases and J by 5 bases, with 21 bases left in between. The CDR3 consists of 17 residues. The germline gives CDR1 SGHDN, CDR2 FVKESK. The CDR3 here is CASSLLPGTPFDNEQFF. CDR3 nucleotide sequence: TGTGCCAGCAGCCTTCTCCCCGGGACTCCGTTTGACAATGAGCAGTTCTTC.